Reported below is one T cell receptor beta chain. The data derive from a study of technical replicates of blood from four donors. The data were produced by immunoSEQ multiplex PCR, yet TCRdb's version contains in-frame clones alone and is incomplete. The sample yields about 72,000 clones, more than 90% seen once. The sequenced sample consisted of T cells isolated from PBMCs. This receptor was obtained from a human donor in good health.

DNA for the CDR3: TGTGCCAGCCGCGGGGCTAAAAACATTCAGTACTTC. It is translated as CASRGAKNIQYF. The V gene is TRBV27, the J gene TRBJ2-4; D perhaps matches TRBD2 (6 bases). V was pared by 8 bases and J by 4 bases, with 9 bases between. CDR1 is MNHEY and CDR2 is SMNVEV in the germline V gene (reference sequence). The CDR3 is 12 amino acids.